The source of this TCR beta chain is a study of blood T cell repertoires in COVID-19. Per the germline V gene, CDR1 is MDHEN and CDR2 is SYDVKM. The CDR3 runs 15 residues. V was cut by 6 bases and J by 10 bases, with 24 bases left in between. The protocol was immunoSEQ multiplex PCR, while the TCRdb copy is restricted to in-frame clones and leaves out a portion. This table holds roughly 500,000 clones, roughly 88% found once. The material sequenced was peripheral blood. The TCR comes from a human donor in a cohort sampled during active COVID-19. V usage is TRBV28 and J usage is TRBJ1-1, with a weak D call TRBD1 (5 bases). The CDR3 reads CASRPAPGFGLGAFF. The CDR3 bases are TGTGCCAGCAGGCCCGCCCCAGGGTTTGGATTAGGAGCTTTCTTT.